This section outlines one TCR beta chain sequence together with its context. No antigen is known for it. The germline CDR1 and CDR2 sequences are MGHDK and SYGVNS. The V and J ends lost 8 bases and 6 bases, in that order; junction bases with no gene match: 7. CDR3 length: 13 amino acids. These data are taken from a study of T-cell memory formation after mild COVID-19. Whole-study context: Among the donors, TCR clusters were largely specific to each donor.

Findings and limits, study-wide: The study found balanced CD4/CD8 in clones contracting day 15 to 85 and a CD4+ lean in later expanders.

5'RACE primed from the constant segment yielded TCR alpha and TCR beta cDNA libraries bearing sample barcodes and UMIs. TCRdb fed the 5' RACE reads into MiXCR, producing one record per CDR3 protein. Here the sample spans 410,000 or so distinct CDR3 sequences, 20% to 25% being singletons. Sequences were obtained from PBMCs or a T cell subset sorted from them (not recorded which). This TCR came from an adult woman who had mild COVID-19 (a few samples of this study predate the infection). Cell type and time point are not known. The chain combines TRBV25-1 with TRBJ2-7; 10 bases are shared with TRBD1. The chain's CDR3 is CASGSGTGAEQYF. CDR3 in DNA: TGTGCCAGCGGGTCCGGGACAGGGGCCGAGCAGTACTTC.